This entry features one T cell receptor (beta chain) sequence. Profiled with immunoSEQ multiplex PCR; TCRdb holds only in-frame clones, not every one. Counted here are about 77,000 clones, 80% to 95% occurring once; the ten biggest clones make up approximately 6%. V shed 5 bases, J shed 6 bases, and the junction held 6 bases outside the gene matches. Per germline, CDR1 SGHNT and CDR2 YYREEE (reference sequence). CDR3 length: 13 residues. The data originate from a study of control samples from healthy donors and cancer patients. The material sequenced was blood. The receptor was isolated from a woman aged 60-70 years in good health. The rearrangement uses TRBV5-4 and TRBJ1-2; 8 bases fit TRBD1. The CDR3 DNA reads as TGTGCCAGCAGAAACCAGGGGGCGGATGGCTACACCTTC. Translating gives CASRNQGADGYTF. The entire variable domain, with the rest obtained from reference TRBV5-4 and TRBJ1-2, is as follows: ETGVTQSPTHLIKTRGQQVTLRCSSQSGHNTVSWYQQALGQGPQFIFQYYREEENGRGNFPPRFSGLQFPNYSSELNVNALELDDSALYLCASRNQGADGYTFGSGTRLTVV.